This TCR beta chain is from a study of human T cells and chemical hapten exposure. Overall study context: From small differences in pooled library volume came most of the variation in per-sample TCR yields. Study results and caveats: No change in TCRs above 1 in 1000 frequency was produced by DPC sensitization.

The V gene lost 4 bases and the J gene lost 11 bases, with 10 bases spanning the gap. Germline V CDR1 and CDR2: SNHLY, FYNNEI. CDR3 length: 11 residues. This clonotype was observed many times. Its antigen is undetermined. TCRdb reprocessed the 5' RACE reads with MiXCR, giving one entry per CDR3 protein. The sample lists 110,000 to 150,000 distinct CDR3 sequences, about 4.3% occurring once. Before extraction, the whole blood was not fractionated, and total RNA was taken from it. J is TRBJ2-3 and V is TRBV2, with D hard to call. The clonotype was recovered from a female donor in good health. For the CDR3, the DNA is TGTGCCAGCAGTGTGATTCAGAAGCAGTATTTT. This translates into CASSVIQKQYF.